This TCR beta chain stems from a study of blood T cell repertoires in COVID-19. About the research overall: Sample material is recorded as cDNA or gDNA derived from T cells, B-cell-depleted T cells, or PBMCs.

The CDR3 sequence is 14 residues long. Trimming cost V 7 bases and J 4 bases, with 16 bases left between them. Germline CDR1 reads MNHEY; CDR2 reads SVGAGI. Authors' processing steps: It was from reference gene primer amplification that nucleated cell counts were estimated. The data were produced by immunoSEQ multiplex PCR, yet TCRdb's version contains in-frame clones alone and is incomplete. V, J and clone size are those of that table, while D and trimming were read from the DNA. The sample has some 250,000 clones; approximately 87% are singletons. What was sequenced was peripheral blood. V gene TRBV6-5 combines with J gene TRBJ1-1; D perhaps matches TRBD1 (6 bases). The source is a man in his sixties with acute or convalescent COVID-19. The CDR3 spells CASTYGIGGTEAFF. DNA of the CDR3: TGTGCCAGCACATACGGAATAGGGGGCACTGAAGCTTTCTTT.